This is a list of T cell receptor beta chains from one sample in a study of cytomegalovirus exposure and HLA in healthy donors. The data were produced by immunoSEQ multiplex PCR, yet TCRdb's version contains in-frame clones alone and is incomplete. The sample includes about 180,000 clones, over 75% of them seen just once. The sample taken for sequencing was PBMCs. These receptors all come from a man in his fifties or sixties in good health and CMV-seronegative. CDR3s include the opening cysteine and the closing phenylalanine or tryptophan. Each record gives: CDR3 protein, CDR3 DNA, D gene, J gene, clone size, V gene. The D gene is left open where the match is weak. Clone sizes are given selectively: once, few, many, or a class where the clone is expanded.

cdr3_aa: CASSPTATNEKLFF
cdr3_nt: TGTGCCAGTAGCCCGACAGCAACTAATGAAAAACTGTTTTTT
d_call: -
j_call: TRBJ1-4
clone_size: -
v_call: TRBV19

cdr3_aa: CASSLTADYSGNTIYF
cdr3_nt: TGTGCCAGCAGCTTAACGGCAGACTACTCTGGAAACACCATATATTTT
d_call: -
j_call: TRBJ1-3
clone_size: -
v_call: TRBV7-2

cdr3_aa: CAISSGQGGKSPLHF
cdr3_nt: TGTGCCATCTCCTCGGGACAGGGTGGCAAATCACCCCTCCACTTT
d_call: TRBD1
j_call: TRBJ1-6
clone_size: -
v_call: TRBV10-3

cdr3_aa: CASSVRTSGNEQFF
cdr3_nt: TGTGCCAGCAGTGTTCGGACTAGCGGCAATGAGCAGTTCTTC
d_call: TRBD2
j_call: TRBJ2-1
clone_size: -
v_call: TRBV2

cdr3_aa: CASSQGQGPEKLFF
cdr3_nt: TGCGCCAGCAGCCAGGGACAGGGACCTGAAAAACTGTTTTTT
d_call: TRBD1
j_call: TRBJ1-4
clone_size: -
v_call: TRBV4-3

cdr3_aa: CASSLGQHTEAFF
cdr3_nt: TGTGCCAGCAGCTTAGGACAGCACACTGAAGCTTTCTTT
d_call: -
j_call: TRBJ1-1
clone_size: -
v_call: TRBV7-8

cdr3_aa: CASSTTSGIGRSYEQYF
cdr3_nt: TGTGCCAGTAGTACGACTAGCGGGATTGGAAGGTCCTACGAGCAGTACTTC
d_call: TRBD2
j_call: TRBJ2-7
clone_size: -
v_call: TRBV19

cdr3_aa: CASRSPHRTNTEAFF
cdr3_nt: TGTGCCAGCAGGTCCCCACACAGGACGAACACTGAAGCTTTCTTT
d_call: -
j_call: TRBJ1-1
clone_size: -
v_call: TRBV28

cdr3_aa: CASSSARQDSYEQYF
cdr3_nt: TGTGCCAGTAGCAGCGCTCGACAGGACTCCTACGAGCAGTACTTC
d_call: -
j_call: TRBJ2-7
clone_size: -
v_call: TRBV19

cdr3_aa: CASSLDRPKPQHF
cdr3_nt: TGTGCCAGCAGCCTGGACAGGCCCAAGCCCCAGCATTTT
d_call: TRBD1
j_call: TRBJ1-5
clone_size: few
v_call: TRBV6-5